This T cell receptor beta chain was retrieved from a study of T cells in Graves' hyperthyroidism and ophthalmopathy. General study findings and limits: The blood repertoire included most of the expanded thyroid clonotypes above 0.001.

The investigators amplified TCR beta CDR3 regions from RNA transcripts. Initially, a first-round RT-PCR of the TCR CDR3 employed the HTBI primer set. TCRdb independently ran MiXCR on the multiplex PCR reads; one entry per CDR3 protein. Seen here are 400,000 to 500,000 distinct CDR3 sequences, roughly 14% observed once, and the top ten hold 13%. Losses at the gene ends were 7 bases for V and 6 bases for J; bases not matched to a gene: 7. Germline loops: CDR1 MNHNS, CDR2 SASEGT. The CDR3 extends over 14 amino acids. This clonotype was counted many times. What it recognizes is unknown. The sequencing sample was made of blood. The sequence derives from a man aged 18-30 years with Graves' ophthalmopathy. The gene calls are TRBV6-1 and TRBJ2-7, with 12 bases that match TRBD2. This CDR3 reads CASTPGTSGFEQYF. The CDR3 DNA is TGTGCCAGCACCCCCGGGACTAGCGGGTTCGAGCAGTACTTC.